The 3 T cell receptor beta chains below come from one sample, sequenced in a study of T cell repertoires in cytomegalovirus infection. MiXCR was run by TCRdb on the reads, yielding one entry per CDR3 protein. The sample contains around 530,000 distinct CDR3 sequences, less than 30% of which appear only once. Sequencing was performed on PBMCs. The source is a human donor in good health (CMV status not recorded). Some clones in this sample may be carry-over from other donors' samples.

This clonotype was seen only a few times. The chain uses TRBV7-2 and TRBJ2-3; 9 bases match TRBD2. CDR3 length: 18 amino acids. J gave up 8 bases and V 1 base, and 16 bases lay outside the gene matches. From germline, CDR1 is SGHTA and CDR2 FQGNSA. CDR3 bases: TGTGCCAGCAGCTTAGGGGGCGGAGGCGGGAGGGCCTTGGGTACGCAGTATTTT. This sequence encodes CASSLGGGGGRALGTQYF.

This clonotype was recorded at least ten times. The rearrangement uses TRBV6-6 and TRBJ2-7; 9 bases match TRBD1. J gave up 3 bases and V 8 bases, and 2 bases lay outside the gene matches. CDR1 and CDR2 (germline): MNHNY, SVGAGI (reference sequence). This CDR3 is 12 amino acids long. In nucleotides, the CDR3 is TGTGCCAGCGGACAGGGGTTCTACGAGCAGTACGTC. It is translated as CASGQGFYEQYV.

This clonotype was seen repeatedly, ten times or more. The chain couples TRBV7-9 to TRBJ1-2; maybe TRBD1 (5 bases). Germline assignment: CDR1 SEHNR and CDR2 FQNEAQ (reference sequence). V was cut by 7 bases and J by 10 bases, with 16 bases left in between. The CDR3 is made up of 12 amino acids. DNA for the CDR3: TGTGCCAGCACCCCTGGGGGGACTCACTACACCTTC. Translated, it gives CASTPGGTHYTF.